The rows below give T cell receptor beta chains drawn from one sample of a study of T cells after yellow fever vaccination. TCRdb reprocessed the 5' RACE reads with MiXCR, giving one entry per CDR3 protein. The table shows about 310,000 distinct CDR3 sequences, with around 4% occurring only once. The sequencing here drew on PBMCs, taken on the day of the yellow fever booster vaccination. These receptors were taken from a man between 18 and 35 years old who received the YFV17D yellow fever vaccine. Both conserved end residues are trimmed from each CDR3. Not every row has a clone size; where given, it reads once, few, many or a size class.

j_gene: TRBJ1-1
abundance: -
v_gene: TRBV10-3
CDR3aa: AISNNQPSTEAF

j_gene: TRBJ1-1
abundance: many
v_gene: TRBV6-6
CDR3aa: ASGLSQGTEAF

j_gene: TRBJ2-2
abundance: many
v_gene: TRBV4-3
CDR3aa: ASSQEITGELF

j_gene: TRBJ2-1
abundance: many
v_gene: TRBV4-3
CDR3aa: ASSQEPRSNEQF

j_gene: TRBJ1-1
abundance: few
v_gene: TRBV29-1
CDR3aa: SVAGKLRNTEAF

j_gene: TRBJ1-5
abundance: few
v_gene: TRBV10-3
CDR3aa: AISERSDSNQPQH

j_gene: TRBJ2-7
abundance: many
v_gene: TRBV9
CDR3aa: ASSVEGDVSYEQY

j_gene: TRBJ2-2
abundance: few
v_gene: TRBV5-4
CDR3aa: ASSLAGRANTGELF

j_gene: TRBJ2-3
abundance: many
v_gene: TRBV10-2
CDR3aa: ASSGGLAGADTQY

j_gene: TRBJ2-1
abundance: few
v_gene: TRBV20-1
CDR3aa: SARDPTSGGYNYNEQF

j_gene: TRBJ1-1
abundance: few
v_gene: TRBV4-3
CDR3aa: ASSQDNLRSEAF

j_gene: TRBJ2-5
abundance: few
v_gene: TRBV25-1
CDR3aa: ASSEYAVETQY

j_gene: TRBJ1-5
abundance: -
v_gene: TRBV28
CDR3aa: ASGRGQNQPQH

j_gene: TRBJ2-7
abundance: many
v_gene: TRBV3-1
CDR3aa: ASSQVGEQY

j_gene: TRBJ1-2
abundance: -
v_gene: TRBV20-1
CDR3aa: SAQETGGRILGGYT

j_gene: TRBJ2-2
abundance: few
v_gene: TRBV5-8
CDR3aa: ASSRSWTGELF

j_gene: TRBJ1-1
abundance: -
v_gene: TRBV27
CDR3aa: ASSRGQGPDTEAF

j_gene: TRBJ2-1
abundance: few
v_gene: TRBV6-1
CDR3aa: ASRRNSGRIDEQF

j_gene: TRBJ1-1
abundance: many
v_gene: TRBV30
CDR3aa: AWSVLGRIANTEAF

j_gene: TRBJ2-7
abundance: -
v_gene: TRBV4-3
CDR3aa: ASSQERTGYSYEQY

j_gene: TRBJ1-5
abundance: many
v_gene: TRBV20-1
CDR3aa: SAPAGLDREQPQH

j_gene: TRBJ1-5
abundance: many
v_gene: TRBV5-5
CDR3aa: ASSHGQVDQPQH

j_gene: TRBJ2-2
abundance: many
v_gene: TRBV5-5
CDR3aa: ASSFPNTGELF